One sample yielded the 30 T cell receptor beta chains listed below, sequenced in a study of T cell responses to AZD1222 COVID-19 vaccine. Libraries were prepared by immunoSEQ multiplex PCR; TCRdb keeps only in-frame clonotypes and omits some of them. The data contain approximately 130,000 clones, 75% to 95% of them singletons. Sequencing was performed on peripheral blood, taken 28 days after the second dose of the MenACWY control vaccine. Receptor source: an adult who received the MenACWY meningococcal vaccine as a control.

Only one count was recorded for this clone. The chain joins TRBV6-1 to TRBJ1-1; 7 positions agree with TRBD1. Germline loops: CDR1 MNHNS, CDR2 SASEGT. The CDR3 is 14 residues long. V was pared by 3 bases and J by 2 bases, with 3 bases of the junction left unmatched. The CDR3, as DNA: TGTGCCAGCAGTGACGGGACAGTTAACACTGAAGCTTTCTTT. The encoded protein is CASSDGTVNTEAFF.

The chain recombines TRBV6-1 with TRBJ2-6; 7 bases fit TRBD1. Germline CDR1 reads MNHNS; CDR2 reads SASEGT. The CDR3 loop spans 15 amino acids. Trimming took 1 base from V and 14 from J; bases not matched to a gene: 11. This CDR3 reads CASSEVVGQRSILTF. The DNA for the CDR3 is TGTGCCAGCAGTGAAGTGGTGGGACAGCGAAGTATCCTGACTTTC.

The V and J genes are TRBV12-3 or TRBV12-4 and TRBJ2-1; D perhaps matches TRBD2 (6 bases). V lost 5 bases to trimming and J lost 2 bases, with 7 bases between them. The CDR3 has 13 residues. DNA of the CDR3: TGTGCCAGCAGTGGCGGGGCCTACAATGAGCAGTTCTTC. It is translated as CASSGGAYNEQFF.

J is TRBJ2-7 and V is TRBV5-5, with 8 nucleotides matching TRBD2. This CDR3 region has 15 residues. Germline values: CDR1 SGHKS, CDR2 YYEKEE (reference sequence). The trim removed 1 base at V and 2 bases at J, leaving 5 bases unmatched. This CDR3 is CASSLMSGGTYEQYF. In DNA, the CDR3 is TGTGCCAGCAGCTTGATGTCGGGAGGGACCTACGAGCAGTACTTC.

The chain links TRBV4-3 to TRBJ2-5; TRBD2 matches 10 bases. CDR3 length equals 17 residues. Germline CDR1 LGHNA, CDR2 YSLEER. J was trimmed by 1 base and V by 4 bases; bases with no gene match: 9. The CDR3: CASSRAAAGGSQETQYF. CDR3 in DNA: TGCGCCAGCAGCCGCGCCGCAGCGGGGGGGAGCCAAGAGACCCAGTACTTC.

V gene TRBV7-2 combines with J gene TRBJ2-3, with 9 bases aligning to TRBD2. Germline loops: CDR1 SGHTA, CDR2 FQGNSA. This CDR3 spans 14 amino acids. J gave up 3 bases and V 4 bases, and 2 bases lay outside the gene matches. The CDR3 loop reads CASSSGLATDTQYF. The CDR3 bases are TGTGCCAGCAGCTCGGGACTAGCTACAGATACGCAGTATTTT.

The chain links TRBV30 to TRBJ2-3; no definite D call. This CDR3 is 14 amino acids long. Germline loops: CDR1 GTSNPN, CDR2 SVGIG (reference sequence). V was shortened by 4 bases and J by 4 bases, with 15 bases between the two germline ends. The DNA of the CDR3 is TGTGCCTGGAAAGGACCTCGGCAACCAGATACGCAGTATTTT. This sequence encodes CAWKGPRQPDTQYF.

The gene calls are TRBV5-1 and TRBJ1-4; D gene uncertain. CDR3 length equals 14 residues. The ends were cut back, 0 bases at V and 7 bases at J, with 10 bases in the middle. The V gene's germline CDR1 is SGHRS and CDR2 YFSETQ. DNA of the CDR3: TGCGCCAGCAGCTTGGGGGGTAATGGTGAAAAACTGTTTTTT. Translated: CASSLGGNGEKLFF.

There are a few counts of this clone. The chain is built from TRBV4-1 and TRBJ2-7, with D perhaps TRBD1 or TRBD2 (5 bases each). V was shortened by 1 base and J by 4 bases, with 14 bases between the two germline ends. Germline V gene sequence: CDR1 MGHRA, CDR2 YSYEKL. This CDR3 has 15 residues. The CDR3 reads CASSQVPGTAYEQYF. The CDR3, as DNA: TGCGCCAGCAGCCAAGTTCCAGGGACGGCGTACGAGCAGTACTTC.

The chain is built from TRBV7-9 and TRBJ2-1; D gene unclear. The CDR3 extends over 11 amino acids. Germline V gene sequence: CDR1 SEHNR, CDR2 FQNEAQ (reference sequence). Trimming left V 0 bases short and J 10 bases short, with 4 bases between. In DNA, the CDR3 is TGTGCCAGCAGCTTAGCGCACGAGCAGTTCTTC. Its translation is CASSLAHEQFF.

This sequence joins TRBV7-9 and TRBJ2-5; D is undetermined. The CDR3 contains 15 residues. V lost 5 bases and J lost 1, with 14 bases in between. CDR1 and CDR2 (germline): SEHNR, FQNEAQ (reference sequence). The CDR3 loop is CASSPSAVLQETQYF. In DNA form, the CDR3 reads TGTGCCAGCAGCCCAAGTGCGGTGCTCCAAGAGACCCAGTACTTC.

This chain connects TRBV6-6 to TRBJ2-5, with TRBD2 matching over 8 bases. In germline, CDR1 is MNHNY, CDR2 SVGAGI (reference sequence). V shed 6 bases, J shed 1 base, and the junction held 7 bases outside the gene matches. The CDR3 totals 15 residues. This CDR3 reads CASRRSGGGQETQYF. The CDR3 bases are TGTGCCAGCAGAAGAAGCGGGGGCGGCCAAGAGACCCAGTACTTC.

The J gene is TRBJ1-4, the V gene TRBV27; TRBD1 is a possible D gene (5 bases). Germline CDR1 MNHEY, CDR2 SMNVEV (reference sequence). The V gene lost 6 bases and the J gene lost 4 bases, with 24 bases spanning the gap. The CDR3 length is 18 residues. CDR3 sequence (DNA): TGTGCCAGCAGCCGCCTGGCGGCGGGGCGACTAGATAATGAAAAACTGTTTTTT. Translating it yields CASSRLAAGRLDNEKLFF.

This chain joins TRBV2 and TRBJ1-1; D remains ambiguous. The CDR3 covers 15 residues. The germline V gene encodes CDR1 SNHLY and CDR2 FYNNEI. Trimming pared 3 bases from V and 0 bases from J, leaving 11 bases between. The CDR3 spells CASSDMRLMNTEAFF. The DNA of the CDR3 is TGTGCCAGCAGTGATATGCGCCTAATGAACACTGAAGCTTTCTTT.

This chain links TRBV27 with TRBJ2-7; 10 bases agree with TRBD1. This CDR3 spans 15 amino acids. Germline CDR1 is MNHEY and CDR2 is SMNVEV (reference sequence). With V trimmed by 5 bases and J by 4 bases, 8 bases remained unmatched. The CDR3 here is CASSARQGAPYEQYF. CDR3 DNA: TGTGCCAGCAGTGCCAGACAGGGGGCCCCTTACGAGCAGTACTTC.

V and J are TRBV27 and TRBJ2-5; 14 positions agree with TRBD2. The CDR3 sequence is 15 residues long. Germline CDR1 reads MNHEY; CDR2 reads SMNVEV (reference sequence). V was clipped by 7 bases and J by 3 bases; unmatched bases: 4. The CDR3: CASTGLAGGEETQYF. In DNA, the CDR3 is TGTGCCAGCACCGGACTAGCGGGGGGTGAAGAGACCCAGTACTTC.

The genes are TRBV4-1 and TRBJ2-7; 8 nucleotides agree with TRBD2. J lost 1 base, V lost 3 bases, and 5 bases had no gene match. Germline V gene lookup returns CDR1 MGHRA and CDR2 YSYEKL. The CDR3 covers 15 residues. The CDR3 sequence: CASSQQVAGSYEQYF. The DNA of the CDR3 is TGCGCCAGCAGCCAGCAGGTAGCGGGATCCTACGAGCAGTACTTC.

The chain is built from TRBV7-9 and TRBJ2-5; 7 positions match TRBD1. V lost 1 base to trimming and J lost 4 bases; unmatched junction nucleotides: 6. CDR3 length: 15 residues. Germline lookup yields CDR1 SEHNR and CDR2 FQNEAQ (reference sequence). CDR3 in DNA: TGTGCCAGCAGCTTAGGGGACAGAACGATAGAGACCCAGTACTTC. Translating it yields CASSLGDRTIETQYF.

This rearrangement joins TRBV25-1 to TRBJ1-4; D remains unclear. From germline, CDR1 is MGHDK and CDR2 SYGVNS. The CDR3 covers 15 residues. The V gene lost 2 bases and the J gene lost 2 bases, with 9 bases spanning the gap. The CDR3 region has the DNA TGTGCCAGCAGTGAAATGGCCCGCACTAATGAAAAACTGTTTTTT. Amino acid sequence: CASSEMARTNEKLFF. The full variable domain, rest sourced from reference TRBV25-1 and TRBJ1-4, is EADIYQTPRYLVIGTGKKITLECSQTMGHDKMYWYQQDPGMELHLIHYSYGVNSTEKGDLSSESTVSRIRTEHFPLTLESARPSHTSQYLCASSEMARTNEKLFFGSGTQLSVL.

The V gene is TRBV5-1, the J gene TRBJ2-2; 11 bases align to TRBD2. The germline gives CDR1 SGHRS, CDR2 YFSETQ. The ends lost 3 bases at V and 6 bases at J; junction bases unmatched: 10. The CDR3 is made up of 17 amino acids. The CDR3: CASSSLYSGGVPGELFF. The CDR3 DNA reads as TGCGCCAGCAGCTCCCTATATAGCGGGGGGGTCCCCGGGGAGCTGTTTTTT.

This chain uses TRBV24-1 with TRBJ2-1; 13 positions agree with TRBD2. The length of the CDR3 is 16 residues. Germline V CDR1 and CDR2: KGHDR, SFDVKD. The V gene end was trimmed by 3 bases and the J gene end by 7 bases; junction bases not matched to a gene: 5. CDR3 residues: CATSDVTSGRTNEQFF. In DNA form, the CDR3 reads TGTGCCACCAGTGATGTGACTAGCGGGAGGACGAATGAGCAGTTCTTC.

In its sample, this clone was seen once. The rearrangement uses TRBV5-1 and TRBJ2-7; TRBD1 matches at 9 bases. J lost 2 bases, V lost 3 bases, and 3 bases had no gene match. The CDR3 covers 14 residues. Per the germline V gene, CDR1 is SGHRS and CDR2 is YFSETQ. Written as DNA, the CDR3 is TGCGCCAGCAGCTCGGACAGGGGTCCCTACGAGCAGTACTTC. Translated: CASSSDRGPYEQYF.

This chain connects TRBV11-2 to TRBJ2-3; the D is unclear. Germline V gene sequence: CDR1 SGHAT, CDR2 FQNNGV. V gave up 8 bases and J gave up 7 bases, with 16 bases separating them. This CDR3 comprises 13 residues. The chain's CDR3 is CASSGGSANTQYF. In nucleotides, the CDR3 is TGTGCCAGCTCGGGTGGATCGGCGAATACGCAGTATTTT.

The chain joins TRBV1 to TRBJ1-5; the table's D call of TRBD1 was not tested on the DNA. TRBV1 is a pseudogene. The CDR3 totals 16 residues. The CDR3 loop reads CTSSQEGQGSGQPQHF. CDR3 nucleotide sequence: TGCACCAGCAGCCAAGAGGGACAGGGCTCTGGGCAGCCCCAGCATTTT.

This clone was recorded once. This chain connects TRBV6-5 to TRBJ1-5, with 9 nucleotides matching TRBD1. This CDR3 is 15 amino acids long. Unmatched junction bases numbered 12, after V lost 6 bases and J lost 9 bases. Germline CDR1 and CDR2: MNHEY and SVGAGI. The DNA of the CDR3 is TGTGCCAGCAGATCTCCGGGACAGGGCCTAGCGCCCCAGCATTTT. Protein sequence: CASRSPGQGLAPQHF.

This clone was recorded once. V and J are TRBV6-1 and TRBJ1-1; D not certain. V lost 0 bases, J lost 10 bases, and 15 bases lay in between. This CDR3 has 14 residues. Looked up from germline, CDR1 is MNHNS and CDR2 is SASEGT. The CDR3: CASSEAGLTVGAFF. As DNA, the CDR3 is TGTGCCAGCAGTGAAGCGGGCCTCACTGTAGGAGCTTTCTTT.

The rearrangement links TRBV21-1 to TRBJ2-3; TRBD1 is the table's D call, not checked against the DNA. TRBV21-1 is recorded as a pseudogene. This CDR3 contains 16 residues. CDR3 residues: CASSKWDSNFTDTQYF. The CDR3 DNA is TGTGCCAGCAGCAAGTGGGACAGTAATTTCACAGATACGCAGTATTTT.

This chain connects TRBV5-4 to TRBJ1-6; 8 bases match TRBD1. The CDR3 consists of 15 residues. The germline V gene has CDR1 SGHNT and CDR2 YYREEE (reference sequence). Germline trimming cut 2 bases from V and 10 bases from J; bases unmatched to any gene: 8. The CDR3 DNA follows: TGTGCCAGCAGCTTAAGTAACAGGGGGAACTCACCCCTCCACTTT. This encodes CASSLSNRGNSPLHF.

V usage is TRBV2 and J usage is TRBJ1-2; 7 nucleotides match TRBD1. The CDR3 contains 11 residues. CDR1 and CDR2 from the germline V gene are SNHLY and FYNNEI. V shed 6 bases, J shed 13 bases, and the junction held 8 bases outside the gene matches. The CDR3 nucleotides are TGTGCCAGCAGGGGGGACAGCCTGATCACCTTC. The encoded protein is CASRGDSLITF.

The chain is built from TRBV9 and TRBJ1-1; 8 bases line up with TRBD1. J was trimmed by 1 base and V by 3 bases; bases with no gene match: 8. Germline CDR1 SGDLS, CDR2 YYNGEE. The CDR3 spans 16 residues. The CDR3 is CASSARHGTGNTEAFF. The CDR3 DNA sequence: TGTGCCAGCAGCGCCAGACATGGGACAGGGAACACTGAAGCTTTCTTT.